The entry below describes one T cell receptor (beta chain). This sample was taken from a study of CD8+CD57+ T cells in acquired aplastic anemia. Sequencing was done on patients that had shown CD8+CD57+ cell expansion by flow cytometry. Profiles of TCR beta VDJ and CDR3 were generated from a genomic DNA template. TCRdb re-derived calls from the reads in MiXCR, one entry per CDR3 protein. The sample lists about 190,000 distinct CDR3 sequences; under 55% were seen once. The sequence came from a human donor with aplastic anemia. Material for sequencing was sorted CD4+, CD8+, or CD8+CD57+ T cells (not recorded which) from PBMCs.

The chain's CDR3 is CSAYLPGRENTEAFF. Here the CDR3 DNA reads TGCAGTGCTTATCTCCCGGGGAGGGAGAACACTGAAGCTTTCTTT. The chain has TRBV20-1 and TRBJ1-1; D gene unclear. V lost 5 bases and J 1 base, leaving 17 bases between the germline ends. This CDR3 is built from 15 residues. The germline V gene has CDR1 DFQATT and CDR2 SNEGSKA (reference sequence).